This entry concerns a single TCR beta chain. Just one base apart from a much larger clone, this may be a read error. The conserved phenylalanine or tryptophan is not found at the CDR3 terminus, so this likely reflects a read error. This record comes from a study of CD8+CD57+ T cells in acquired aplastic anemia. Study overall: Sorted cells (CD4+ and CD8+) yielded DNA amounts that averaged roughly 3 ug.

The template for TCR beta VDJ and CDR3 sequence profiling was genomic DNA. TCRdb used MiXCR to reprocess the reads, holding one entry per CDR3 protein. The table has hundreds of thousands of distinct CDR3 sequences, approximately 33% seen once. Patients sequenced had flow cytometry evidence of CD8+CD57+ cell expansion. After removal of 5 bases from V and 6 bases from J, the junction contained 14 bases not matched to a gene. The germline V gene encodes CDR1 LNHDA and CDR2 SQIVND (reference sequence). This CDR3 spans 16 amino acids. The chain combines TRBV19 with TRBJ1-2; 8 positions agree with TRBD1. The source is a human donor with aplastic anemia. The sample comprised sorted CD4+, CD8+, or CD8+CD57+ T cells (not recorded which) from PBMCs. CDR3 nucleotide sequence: TGTGCCAGTAGTGCTCCTTCTCCTGACAGGGGCGATGGCTACACCCTC. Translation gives CASSAPSPDRGDGYTL.